The rows below give T cell receptor beta chains drawn from one sample of a study of radiation and T cells in renal cell carcinoma. TCRdb's table, derived via immunoSEQ multiplex PCR, lists solely in-frame clones and lacks some. Of fewer than 45,000 clones listed, about 84% were seen once; the top ten hold 25% to 30%. The material was blood, obtained from a patient whose treatment included radiotherapy and nephrectomy. The receptor source for this set is a woman aged 70 to 79 with renal cell carcinoma. CDR3s leave out the opening cysteine and the closing phenylalanine or tryptophan. The order of the fields is V gene, CDR3 protein.

TRBV7-9 ASSPRGLSSGNTIY
TRBV5-6 ASSSPGTWKENEQF
TRBV2 ASRIGLADNEQF
TRBV19 ASTPGQGVSGANVLT
TRBV5-1 ASSPREGEGYT
TRBV6-1 ASTSGSYEQY
TRBV6-5 ATQPWGEGTQY
TRBV7-2 ASSLAGHRGETQY
TRBV19 ASSPGLAGTKETQY
TRBV18 ASSPQGNTGELF
TRBV5-3 ARSARTGKNTGELF
TRBV7-2 ASSLSSGEAYNEQF
TRBV5-1 ASSLSPGNTYYGYT
TRBV19 ASRKGPSSQETQY
TRBV19 ASADTLTYEQY
TRBV5-1 ASSLETGVNSPLH
TRBV4-2 ASSQETGGASTDTQY
TRBV29-1 SVGQVNQPQH
TRBV7-8 ASSLARSSYEQY
TRBV6-5 ASSYLEGNTEAF
TRBV9 ASSVGPLMNQPQH
TRBV7-9 ASSLGVAYEQY
TRBV7-8 ASSPQGDGTQY
TRBV10-3 AISEDYNQPQH